These T cell receptor beta chains were read from a single sample in a study of T cell repertoires in cytomegalovirus infection. One entry per CDR3 protein results from TCRdb running MiXCR on the reads. In the table there are roughly 45,000 distinct CDR3 sequences, about a fifth of which are singletons. These receptors have no known antigen. Sample: CD8+ T cells from cultured PBMCs, taken from culture after CMV antigen stimulation. Source of these receptors: a human donor in good health (CMV status not recorded). Some clones in this sample may be carry-over from other donors' samples. Each CDR3 is given with its conserved first and last residue. The order of the fields is D gene, J gene, V gene, clone size, CDR3 protein, CDR3 DNA. D genes are given only for firm matches. Rows give clone size only sometimes, using once, few, many, or a class for an expanded clone.

d_gene: NA; j_gene: TRBJ1-1; v_gene: TRBV12-3/TRBV12-4; abundance: many; CDR3aa: CASHTTGPHTEAFF; CDR3nt: TGTGCCAGCCATACCACGGGCCCTCACACTGAAGCTTTCTTT
d_gene: TRBD1; j_gene: TRBJ1-2; v_gene: TRBV13; abundance: few; CDR3aa: CASSLDRGNYGYTF; CDR3nt: TGTGCCAGCAGCTTGGACAGGGGCAACTATGGCTACACCTTC
d_gene: NA; j_gene: TRBJ1-2; v_gene: TRBV7-9; abundance: few; CDR3aa: CASSLSRSLYGYTF; CDR3nt: TGTGCCAGCAGCTTAAGCCGGAGCCTCTATGGCTACACCTTC
d_gene: TRBD2; j_gene: TRBJ2-1; v_gene: TRBV7-9; abundance: many; CDR3aa: CASSPPRGAGGGYEQFF; CDR3nt: TGTGCCAGCAGCCCCCCCCGAGGGGCGGGAGGCGGCTATGAGCAGTTCTTC
d_gene: NA; j_gene: TRBJ2-5; v_gene: TRBV28; abundance: NA; CDR3aa: CASSPYLQLQETQYF; CDR3nt: TGTGCCAGCAGTCCCTACCTACAGCTACAAGAGACCCAGTACTTC
d_gene: NA; j_gene: TRBJ2-1; v_gene: TRBV6-2/TRBV6-3; abundance: NA; CDR3aa: CASSYGHRRSQFF; CDR3nt: TGTGCCAGCAGTTACGGGCACAGGCGATCACAGTTCTTC
d_gene: NA; j_gene: TRBJ2-1; v_gene: TRBV7-8; abundance: NA; CDR3aa: CASSHAGAHEQFF; CDR3nt: TGTGCCAGCAGCCACGCCGGGGCCCATGAGCAGTTCTTC
d_gene: NA; j_gene: TRBJ2-3; v_gene: TRBV7-2; abundance: few; CDR3aa: CASSLEPGRDTQYF; CDR3nt: TGTGCCAGCAGCTTAGAACCGGGGAGGGATACGCAGTATTTT
d_gene: TRBD2; j_gene: TRBJ2-7; v_gene: TRBV19; abundance: NA; CDR3aa: CASSPRLAGSDEQYF; CDR3nt: TGTGCCAGTAGTCCAAGACTAGCGGGGTCGGACGAGCAGTACTTC
d_gene: TRBD1; j_gene: TRBJ1-6; v_gene: TRBV7-6; abundance: NA; CDR3aa: CASSLETGVNSPLHF; CDR3nt: TGTGCCAGCAGCTTAGAGACAGGGGTGAATTCACCCCTCCACTTT
d_gene: TRBD1; j_gene: TRBJ2-7; v_gene: TRBV20-1; abundance: NA; CDR3aa: CSARVRIGGNEQYF; CDR3nt: TGCAGTGCTAGGGTTCGGATAGGGGGCAACGAGCAGTACTTC
d_gene: NA; j_gene: TRBJ1-4; v_gene: TRBV6-6; abundance: NA; CDR3aa: CASSYSAEKLFF; CDR3nt: TGTGCCAGCAGTTACTCGGCTGAAAAACTGTTTTTT
d_gene: NA; j_gene: TRBJ2-1; v_gene: TRBV7-9; abundance: NA; CDR3aa: CASSTLDELSRLNQQFF; CDR3nt: TGTGCCAGCAGCACCCTGGACGAACTCTCTCGTCTCAATCAGCAGTTCTTC
d_gene: NA; j_gene: TRBJ1-2; v_gene: TRBV28; abundance: NA; CDR3aa: CASSLEASMSYGYTF; CDR3nt: TGTGCCAGCAGTTTAGAGGCCAGTATGAGCTATGGCTACACCTTC
d_gene: TRBD1; j_gene: TRBJ2-7; v_gene: TRBV19; abundance: NA; CDR3aa: CASSMGRGRYEQYF; CDR3nt: TGTGCCAGTAGTATGGGCAGGGGGCGATACGAGCAGTACTTC
d_gene: TRBD1; j_gene: TRBJ1-2; v_gene: TRBV7-2; abundance: NA; CDR3aa: CASYRDSLFYGYTF; CDR3nt: TGTGCCAGCTACCGGGACAGCTTATTCTATGGCTACACCTTC
d_gene: TRBD1; j_gene: TRBJ1-1; v_gene: TRBV6-2/TRBV6-3; abundance: NA; CDR3aa: CASSADREGAFF; CDR3nt: TGTGCCAGCAGCGCAGACAGGGAAGGAGCTTTCTTT